The clone carrying this T cell receptor beta chain was recorded at least ten times. V gave up 3 bases and J gave up 8 bases, with 12 bases separating them. Per the germline V gene, CDR1 is KGHDR and CDR2 is SFDVKD. The CDR3 runs 13 residues. MiXCR, applied by TCRdb to the RT-PCR reads, yields one record per CDR3 protein. The data show almost 700,000 distinct CDR3 sequences, approximately 15% seen once. This chain links TRBV24-1 with TRBJ1-2; TRBD1 might be the D (6 bases). The receptor comes from a female donor in good health, serving as a healthy control. The source material was memory CD4+ T cells from blood. Written as DNA, the CDR3 is TGTGCCACCAGTGATCAGACAGGACGCGGCTACACCTTC. As protein: CATSDQTGRGYTF.